Presented here are 23 T cell receptor beta chains from one specimen sequenced in a study of PD-1 blockade in classical Hodgkin lymphoma. Sequencing was performed with immunoSEQ multiplex PCR; in TCRdb, only in-frame clones are kept and a portion is missing. The sample carries around 23,000 clones, roughly 80% recorded once. Noted time point: cycle 4 day 1 (C4D1), after five to seven weeks of nivolumab. Relapse was seen in all patients after autologous stem cell transplantation, and brentuximab vedotin exposure was variable. This specimen was peripheral blood mononuclear cells (PBMCs), taken before the fourth cycle of nivolumab. The receptors here all came from a human donor with classical Hodgkin lymphoma.

This clone came up once. This sequence joins TRBV7-2 and TRBJ1-5; D perhaps matches TRBD1 (6 bases). Trimming left V 2 bases short and J 4 bases short, with 9 bases between. Per the germline V gene, CDR1 is SGHTA and CDR2 is FQGNSA. The CDR3 extends over 14 amino acids. As DNA, the CDR3 is TGTGCCAGCAGCTTACGGGGGCAGAATCAGCCCCAGCATTTT. Protein sequence: CASSLRGQNQPQHF.

This clone occurred a few times. This sequence joins TRBV7-3 and TRBJ2-3, with D uncertain. The CDR3 consists of 13 residues. V lost 5 bases and J 1 base, leaving 7 bases between the germline ends. Germline loops: CDR1 SGHTA, CDR2 FQGTGA. CDR3 bases: TGTGCCAGCAGCCCTATGGGCACAGATACGCAGTATTTT. Translated, it gives CASSPMGTDTQYF.

This chain uses TRBV28 with TRBJ2-1, with D unresolved. Trimming left V 6 bases short and J 8 bases short, with 17 bases between. Germline V gene lookup returns CDR1 MDHEN and CDR2 SYDVKM. The CDR3 is made up of 14 amino acids. The CDR3 sequence: CASSPTVFGDEQFF. CDR3 nucleotide sequence: TGTGCCAGCAGCCCGACGGTTTTCGGCGATGAGCAGTTCTTC. The whole variable domain, remainder taken from reference TRBV28 and TRBJ2-1, is DVKVTQSSRYLVKRTGEKVFLECVQDMDHENMFWYRQDPGLGLRLIYFSYDVKMKEKGDIPEGYSVSREKKERFSLILESASTNQTSMYLCASSPTVFGDEQFFGPGTRLTVL.

This clone was seen a handful of times. The chain links TRBV19 to TRBJ2-1; 8 bases are a match to TRBD1. The length of the CDR3 is 14 residues. V was pared by 4 bases and J by 6 bases, with 5 bases of the junction left unmatched. Germline V gene lookup returns CDR1 LNHDA and CDR2 SQIVND (reference sequence). Here the CDR3 reads CASSKSTGVNEQFF. The CDR3 bases are TGTGCCAGTAGTAAATCGACAGGGGTCAATGAGCAGTTCTTC. The full variable domain, in which reference TRBV19 and TRBJ2-1 provide the parts outside the CDR3, is DGGITQSPKYLFRKEGQNVTLSCEQNLNHDAMYWYRQDPGQGLRLIYYSQIVNDFQKGDIAEGYSVSREKKESFPLTVTSAQKNPTAFYLCASSKSTGVNEQFFGPGTRLTVL.

V and J are TRBV10-3 and TRBJ2-7; 10 positions agree with TRBD1. Germline lookup yields CDR1 ENHRY and CDR2 SYGVKD. J was trimmed by 1 base and V by 6 bases; bases with no gene match: 6. There are 15 residues in the CDR3. The CDR3 is CAISRGQGVSYEQYF. In DNA form, the CDR3 reads TGTGCCATCAGCCGCGGACAGGGGGTTTCCTACGAGCAGTACTTC.

The chain carries TRBV15 and TRBJ2-7; 7 nucleotides line up with TRBD1. V was pared by 1 base and J by 2 bases, with 5 bases of the junction left unmatched. This CDR3 contains 15 residues. CDR1 is LNHNV, CDR2 YYDKDF, per germline (reference sequence). CDR3 loop: CATSRGDREPYEQYF. DNA for the CDR3: TGTGCCACCAGCAGAGGAGACAGGGAGCCCTACGAGCAGTACTTC.

The CDR3 DNA follows: TGCGCCAGCAGCCCCGGGGTCACCGCCAATGAGCAGTTCTTC. Its translation: CASSPGVTANEQFF. V is TRBV4-1 and J is TRBJ2-1; possible D gene TRBD2, 5 bases. Germline CDR1 MGHRA, CDR2 YSYEKL. The germline V and J ends were trimmed by 4 bases and 6 bases, with 13 bases remaining between them. The CDR3 has 14 residues.

The chain uses TRBV7-9 and TRBJ2-5; D is uncertain. Germline V gene lookup returns CDR1 SEHNR and CDR2 FQNEAQ (reference sequence). The CDR3 has 14 residues. V was pared by 5 bases and J by 1 base, with 11 bases between. CDR3 DNA sequence: TGTGCCAGCAGCCCTGACGAATTCCAAGAGACCCAGTACTTC. It translates to CASSPDEFQETQYF.

The chain recombines TRBV5-5 with TRBJ2-2; D tentatively fits TRBD1 or TRBD2 (5 bases each). Germline CDR1 and CDR2: SGHKS and YYEKEE (reference sequence). V dropped 4 bases and J dropped 0 bases, with 13 bases sitting between them. There are 16 residues in the CDR3. The CDR3 reads CASSPGPRTNTGELFF. DNA for the CDR3: TGTGCCAGCAGCCCGGGACCGAGGACGAACACCGGGGAGCTGTTTTTT. The whole variable domain, filled in from reference TRBV5-5 and TRBJ2-2, reads DAGVTQSPTHLIKTRGQQVTLRCSPISGHKSVSWYQQVLGQGPQFIFQYYEKEERGRGNFPDRFSARQFPNYSSELNVNALLLGDSALYLCASSPGPRTNTGELFFGEGSRLTVL.

The rearrangement joins TRBV9 to TRBJ2-3, with a tentative D call TRBD1 (5 bases). The V end was cut by 4 bases, the J end by 5 bases, with 11 bases between. The CDR3 contains 13 residues. Per germline, CDR1 SGDLS and CDR2 YYNGEE. The CDR3 sequence: CASSSGHGDTQYF. DNA for the CDR3: TGTGCCAGCAGCTCCGGACATGGAGATACGCAGTATTTT.

This sequence joins TRBV19 and TRBJ2-2; TRBD1 is a possible D gene (6 bases). Germline loops: CDR1 LNHDA, CDR2 SQIVND (reference sequence). The CDR3 is 13 amino acids. V lost 5 bases and J lost 14, with 18 bases in between. The chain's CDR3 is CASSPTSTGTLFF. Here the CDR3 DNA reads TGTGCCAGTAGTCCTACATCAACCGGGACACTGTTTTTT.

The chain uses TRBV12-2 and TRBJ2-3; the tabulated D call, TRBD2, remains unverified against the DNA. TRBV12-2 is labeled a pseudogene. CDR3 length equals 17 residues. The CDR3 region is CASRLTTSGKYTDTQYF. The CDR3 DNA is TGTGCAAGTCGCTTGACGACTAGCGGAAAATACACAGATACGCAGTATTTT.

About this clone itself: A far larger clone is one nucleotide away, so this likely arose from a read error. This rearrangement joins TRBV30 to TRBJ2-7; TRBD1 matches 7 bases. The CDR3 runs 15 residues. Losses at the gene ends were 3 bases for V and 3 bases for J; bases not matched to a gene: 11. The germline V gene has CDR1 GTSNPN and CDR2 SVGIG (reference sequence). CDR3: CAWRVRGGRVYEQYF. The DNA for the CDR3 is TGTGCCTGGAGGGTACGAGGGGGCAGAGTCTACGAGCAGTACTTC.

V and J are TRBV28 and TRBJ2-1, with TRBD2 identical over 11 bases. CDR3 length: 18 amino acids. The germline V gene encodes CDR1 MDHEN and CDR2 SYDVKM. The ends lost 4 bases at V and 6 bases at J; junction bases unmatched: 14. DNA of the CDR3: TGTGCCAGCAGTTCCCCCCCCAAGACTAGCGGGATGACCAATGAGCAGTTCTTC. Translated: CASSSPPKTSGMTNEQFF.

A single count supports this clone. V usage is TRBV5-1 and J usage is TRBJ1-2; 12 nucleotides line up with TRBD1. The CDR3 is made up of 16 amino acids. CDR1 is SGHRS, CDR2 YFSETQ, per germline. The ends lost 4 bases at V and 2 bases at J; junction bases unmatched: 6. CDR3 amino acids: CASSPGTGGANYGYTF. The DNA of the CDR3 is TGCGCCAGCAGCCCCGGGACAGGGGGCGCGAACTATGGCTACACCTTC.

The V call is TRBV6-1, the J call TRBJ1-2; TRBD1 agrees at 11 bases. The trim removed 5 bases at V and 4 bases at J, leaving 6 bases unmatched. From germline, CDR1 is MNHNS and CDR2 SASEGT. The CDR3 has 15 amino acids. This CDR3 is CASSSRDRGGYGYTF. In DNA form, the CDR3 reads TGTGCCAGCAGTTCCCGGGACAGGGGGGGCTATGGCTACACCTTC.

The chain has TRBV28 and TRBJ2-1, with 7 bases aligning to TRBD1. This CDR3 spans 14 amino acids. The germline V gene has CDR1 MDHEN and CDR2 SYDVKM. V lost 8 bases to trimming and J lost 7 bases; unmatched junction nucleotides: 11. The CDR3 reads CASSGTEWLNEQFF. The CDR3 DNA reads as TGTGCCAGCTCCGGGACAGAATGGTTGAATGAGCAGTTCTTC.

V gene TRBV4-3 combines with J gene TRBJ1-1, with D perhaps TRBD1 (5 bases). The length of the CDR3 is 13 residues. V was clipped by 0 bases and J by 5 bases, with 7 bases between them. Germline V gene data show CDR1 as LGHNA and CDR2 as YSLEER. The CDR3 region has the DNA TGCGCCAGCAGCCAAGAAGCAGGGACTGAAGCTTTCTTT. This gives the protein CASSQEAGTEAFF.

The chain couples TRBV7-8 to TRBJ1-5; the D gene is possibly TRBD1 (6 bases). The germline V gene has CDR1 SGHVS and CDR2 FQNEAQ. The CDR3 is 15 amino acids. Trimming removed 5 bases from V and 7 bases from J, with 18 bases in between. CDR3: CASSPRETGYQPQHF. The CDR3 nucleotides read TGTGCCAGCAGCCCCAGGGAGACAGGCTACCAGCCCCAGCATTTT.

The chain employs TRBV15 and TRBJ1-1, with 7 positions matching TRBD1. V shed 0 bases, J shed 0 bases, and the junction held 7 bases outside the gene matches. CDR3 length equals 17 residues. Germline-derived CDR1 and CDR2 are LNHNV and YYDKDF (reference sequence). The DNA of the CDR3 is TGTGCCACCAGCAGAGATCTGGCAGGGGGGTTGAACACTGAAGCTTTCTTT. Translation: CATSRDLAGGLNTEAFF.

This clone was detected only a few times. V gene TRBV7-9 combines with J gene TRBJ1-6; D is unresolved. V was trimmed by 0 bases and J by 7 bases, leaving 7 bases between them. The germline gives CDR1 SEHNR, CDR2 FQNEAQ (reference sequence). The CDR3 totals 14 residues. The CDR3 sequence: CASSLAHLNSPLHF. CDR3 nucleotides: TGTGCCAGCAGCTTAGCACATCTCAATTCACCCCTCCACTTT.

This clone was observed a single time. The same CDR3 is also encoded by other DNA sequences in this sample. The chain combines TRBV7-6 with TRBJ2-7, with TRBD2 identical over 9 bases. Germline-derived CDR1 and CDR2 are SGHVS and FNYEAQ. V was pared by 2 bases and J by 4 bases, with 12 bases of the junction left unmatched. The CDR3 sequence is 17 residues long. The CDR3 coding sequence is TGTGCCAGCAGCTTAAAAAGGGGTCGCGGGGGGGCATACGAGCAGTACTTC. Translating gives CASSLKRGRGGAYEQYF.

In its sample, this clone was seen a few times. The V call is TRBV6-1, the J call TRBJ2-3; unclear D gene. Trimming left V 3 bases short and J 6 bases short, with 7 bases between. There are 12 residues in the CDR3. Germline values: CDR1 MNHNS, CDR2 SASEGT. The CDR3 nucleotides read TGTGCCAGCAGTGACTACCAGGATACGCAGTATTTT. This translates into CASSDYQDTQYF.